Below, 32 T cell receptor beta chains from the same sample are listed, as sequenced in a study of blood T cell repertoires in COVID-19. Measured with immunoSEQ multiplex PCR; TCRdb has only the in-frame clones, and not every one. The sample carries approximately 230,000 clones, about 90% recorded once. Sequencing input: PBMCs or T cells enriched from blood (not recorded which). Source of these receptors: a young woman with acute COVID-19.

The table lists this clone with a count of one. This chain joins TRBV18 and TRBJ2-1; 10 bases match TRBD2. The J segment lost 6 bases and the V segment lost 0 bases, leaving 5 bases of the junction unmatched. CDR3 length equals 16 residues. CDR1 is KGHSH and CDR2 is LQKENI in the germline V gene. As DNA, the CDR3 is TGTGCCAGCTCACCACCGGCTAGCGGGGGAGGCAATGAGCAGTTCTTC. Residues: CASSPPASGGGNEQFF.

The chain couples TRBV19 to TRBJ1-5; 8 bases agree with TRBD1. There are 15 residues in the CDR3. Germline CDR1 is LNHDA and CDR2 is SQIVND (reference sequence). J was trimmed by 2 bases and V by 5 bases; bases with no gene match: 5. The CDR3 sequence is CASSQQGGGNQPQHF. CDR3 nucleotide sequence: TGTGCCAGTAGTCAACAGGGGGGCGGCAATCAGCCCCAGCATTTT.

This clone was found once. This chain uses TRBV7-9 with TRBJ2-7; 11 nucleotides line up with TRBD2. The germline V gene has CDR1 SEHNR and CDR2 FQNEAQ (reference sequence). This CDR3 comprises 18 residues. The J segment lost 0 bases and the V segment lost 5 bases, leaving 12 bases of the junction unmatched. The CDR3 spells CASSPPGTSGVSSYEQYF. CDR3 nucleotide sequence: TGTGCCAGCAGCCCTCCCGGGACTAGCGGAGTGAGCTCCTACGAGCAGTACTTC. Drawing the rest from reference TRBV7-9 and TRBJ2-7, the complete variable domain is DTGVSQNPRHKITKRGQNVTFRCDPISEHNRLYWYRQTLGQGPEFLTYFQNEAQLEKSRLLSDRFSAERPKGSFSTLEIQRTEQGDSAMYLCASSPPGTSGVSSYEQYFGPGTRLTVT.

The chain uses TRBV11-1 and TRBJ2-7; D gene ambiguous. CDR3 length equals 14 residues. Trimming removed 7 bases from V and 1 base from J, with 14 bases in between. Germline V gives CDR1 SGHAT, CDR2 FQDESV (reference sequence). The CDR3 sequence: CASNQFAVSYEQYF. The CDR3 nucleotides are TGTGCCAGCAACCAGTTCGCGGTATCCTACGAGCAGTACTTC.

This rearrangement joins TRBV28 to TRBJ2-1; 8 bases fit TRBD1. V was pared by 5 bases and J by 4 bases, with 4 bases of the junction left unmatched. Germline V gene sequence: CDR1 MDHEN, CDR2 SYDVKM. The CDR3 sequence is 14 residues long. This chain's CDR3 is CASSLGQEYNEQFF. For the CDR3, the DNA is TGTGCCAGCAGTCTGGGACAGGAATACAATGAGCAGTTCTTC.

The chain links TRBV5-8 to TRBJ2-1, with TRBD2 identical over 7 bases. Germline V gene sequence: CDR1 SGHTS, CDR2 YDEGEE. Trimming cost V 3 bases and J 3 bases; bases outside gene matches: 6. This CDR3 region has 15 residues. This CDR3 is CASSSRREIYNEQFF. The CDR3 nucleotides read TGTGCCAGCAGCTCGCGGCGGGAGATCTACAATGAGCAGTTCTTC.

V is TRBV7-3 and J is TRBJ2-3; 7 bases map to TRBD1. Per germline, CDR1 SGHTA and CDR2 FQGTGA. V lost 1 base to trimming and J lost 1 base; unmatched junction nucleotides: 8. This CDR3 has 17 amino acids. CDR3 sequence: CASSLNRLGTGTDTQYF. CDR3 sequence (DNA): TGTGCCAGCAGCTTAAACCGGCTTGGGACAGGCACAGATACGCAGTATTTT.

The CDR3 loop reads CASNAGGQANEKLFF. CDR3 sequence (DNA): TGTGCCAGCAACGCCGGTGGTCAGGCTAATGAAAAACTGTTTTTT. The chain uses TRBV6-6 and TRBJ1-4; D gene uncertain. The V gene's germline CDR1 is MNHNY and CDR2 SVGAGI (reference sequence). V was shortened by 7 bases and J by 3 bases, with 15 bases between the two germline ends. The CDR3 totals 15 residues.

This chain joins TRBV7-9 and TRBJ2-7; D may be TRBD1 (5 bases). V lost 1 base to trimming and J lost 2 bases, with 12 bases between them. The CDR3 extends over 15 amino acids. Germline V gene lookup returns CDR1 SEHNR and CDR2 FQNEAQ (reference sequence). In DNA, the CDR3 is TGTGCCAGCAGCTTAGTTCAGGGAACCACCTACGAGCAGTACTTC. This encodes CASSLVQGTTYEQYF.

The rearrangement joins TRBV2 to TRBJ1-2; TRBD1 might be the D (6 bases). The CDR3 length is 14 residues. Trimming took 4 bases from V and 8 from J, leaving 17 bases between them. Germline V gives CDR1 SNHLY, CDR2 FYNNEI. CDR3 sequence: CASSGGPGGGGYTF. In nucleotides, the CDR3 is TGTGCCAGCAGTGGGGGCCCGGGGGGGGGCGGCTACACCTTC.

The chain carries TRBV5-4 and TRBJ2-1; the match to TRBD2 covers 9 bases. The CDR3 loop spans 15 amino acids. V shed 0 bases and J 7 bases; nucleotides not matched to a gene: 5. Germline CDR1 reads SGHNT; CDR2 reads YYREEE (reference sequence). CDR3 coding DNA: TGTGCCAGCAGCTTGGCCGCGGGGGGGCCAAATGAGCAGTTCTTC. Translated, it gives CASSLAAGGPNEQFF.

The chain recombines TRBV19 with TRBJ1-2; possibly TRBD1 for D (5 bases). CDR3 length: 14 amino acids. The V end lost 3 bases, the J end lost 8 bases, and 16 bases lay between the germline ends. Germline V gene lookup returns CDR1 LNHDA and CDR2 SQIVND (reference sequence). The CDR3 spells CASSIGPGLGGYTF. CDR3 DNA sequence: TGTGCCAGTAGTATCGGCCCAGGGTTGGGAGGCTACACCTTC.

This clone has a single count. This chain connects TRBV5-1 to TRBJ2-3; 7 positions agree with TRBD2. J was trimmed by 1 base and V by 2 bases; bases with no gene match: 4. CDR3 length: 15 amino acids. The germline V gene encodes CDR1 SGHRS and CDR2 YFSETQ. CDR3 in amino acids: CASSFTGGGTDTQYF. The CDR3 region has the DNA TGCGCCAGCAGCTTTACTGGGGGGGGCACAGATACGCAGTATTTT.

The chain combines TRBV19 with TRBJ1-4; weak D call: TRBD1 (5 bases). This CDR3 comprises 14 residues. The V gene's germline CDR1 is LNHDA and CDR2 SQIVND (reference sequence). V was shortened by 6 bases and J by 5 bases, with 13 bases between the two germline ends. The CDR3 protein is CASRTGGANEKLFF. CDR3 bases: TGTGCCAGTAGGACGGGAGGGGCGAATGAAAAACTGTTTTTT.

The chain recombines TRBV3-1 (or the pseudogene TRBV3-2) with TRBJ1-1; no clear D gene. Germline lookup yields CDR1 LGHDT and CDR2 YNNKEL (reference sequence). CDR3 length: 17 residues. Trimming cost V 0 bases and J 0 bases, with 14 bases left between them. Written as DNA, the CDR3 is TGTGCCAGCAGCCAAGAAGGTCGTCGAGGCTTGAACACTGAAGCTTTCTTT. Its translation: CASSQEGRRGLNTEAFF.

In the case of this clone: Distinct nucleotide sequences in the sample also encode this CDR3. Here the CDR3 reads CASSLLDSNQPQHF. The DNA for the CDR3 is TGTGCCAGCAGTTTATTAGACAGTAATCAGCCCCAGCATTTT. This chain joins TRBV28 and TRBJ1-5, with a tentative D call TRBD1 (5 bases). This CDR3 is 14 amino acids long. V lost 1 base, J lost 4 bases, and 8 bases lay in between. Germline lookup yields CDR1 MDHEN and CDR2 SYDVKM.

This chain joins TRBV9 and TRBJ2-1; 7 bases match TRBD2. The V gene's germline CDR1 is SGDLS and CDR2 YYNGEE. V shed 3 bases, J shed 9 bases, and the junction held 6 bases outside the gene matches. This CDR3 has 13 amino acids. CDR3 DNA: TGTGCCAGCAGCGGCCGGGAGCGGGGTGAGCAGTTCTTC. Translating it yields CASSGRERGEQFF.

This chain connects TRBV12-3 or TRBV12-4 to TRBJ2-7; D is unclear. Trimming left V 2 bases short and J 3 bases short, with 5 bases between. There are 12 residues in the CDR3. CDR3 DNA: TGTGCCAGCAGTTTATTTCTCTACGAGCAGTACTTC. It is translated as CASSLFLYEQYF.

The chain combines TRBV6-1 with TRBJ1-5, with 8 bases lining up with TRBD1. With 3 bases clipped from V and 5 bases from J, the junction kept 0 bases outside the gene matches. The CDR3 is 13 residues long. CDR1 and CDR2 (germline): MNHNS, SASEGT. The CDR3 region is CASSEDRDQPQHF. The CDR3 bases are TGTGCCAGCAGTGAGGACAGGGATCAGCCCCAGCATTTT.

The rearrangement links TRBV7-2 to TRBJ2-1; 7 bases line up with TRBD2. Trimming cost V 3 bases and J 3 bases; bases outside gene matches: 8. Germline lookup yields CDR1 SGHTA and CDR2 FQGNSA. The CDR3 covers 16 residues. CDR3 in DNA: TGTGCCAGCAGCTTTGTAGCGTCTAGCGGCTACAATGAGCAGTTCTTC. Protein: CASSFVASSGYNEQFF. The entire variable domain, with the rest obtained from reference TRBV7-2 and TRBJ2-1, is as follows: GAGVSQSPSNKVTEKGKDVELRCDPISGHTALYWYRQSLGQGLEFLIYFQGNSAPDKSGLPSDRFSAERTGGSVSTLTIQRTQQEDSAVYLCASSFVASSGYNEQFFGPGTRLTVL.

The sample holds one count of this clone. V and J are TRBV27 and TRBJ1-1; 9 bases match TRBD1. The trim removed 3 bases at V and 4 bases at J, leaving 12 bases unmatched. This CDR3 contains 17 residues. Germline CDR1 and CDR2: MNHEY and SMNVEV (reference sequence). The DNA for the CDR3 is TGTGCCAGCAGTTTCGAGGCCGGACAGGGGACAAGCACTGAAGCTTTCTTT. As protein: CASSFEAGQGTSTEAFF.

This chain joins TRBV7-8 and TRBJ2-1; 7 nucleotides line up with TRBD2. CDR1 and CDR2 from the germline V gene are SGHVS and FQNEAQ. The length of the CDR3 is 15 residues. Trimming took 0 bases from V and 4 from J; bases not matched to a gene: 3. CDR3 loop: CASSLAGLNYNEQFF. The CDR3 DNA sequence: TGTGCCAGCAGCTTAGCGGGACTAAATTACAATGAGCAGTTCTTC. Filled out from reference TRBV7-8 and TRBJ2-1, the complete variable domain reads GAGVSQSPRYKVAKRGQDVALRCDPISGHVSLFWYQQALGQGPEFLTYFQNEAQLDKSGLPSDRFFAERPEGSVSTLKIQRTQQEDSAVYLCASSLAGLNYNEQFFGPGTRLTVL.

The chain carries TRBV7-8 and TRBJ1-2, with 7 bases matching TRBD1. The germline gives CDR1 SGHVS, CDR2 FQNEAQ. V dropped 0 bases and J dropped 5; count of bases not matched to a gene: 3. This CDR3 has 14 amino acids. CDR3 amino acids: CASSLAGGGYGYTF. The CDR3 DNA is TGTGCCAGCAGCTTAGCAGGGGGCGGGTATGGCTACACCTTC.

The chain links TRBV7-9 to TRBJ1-1; D is ambiguous. V dropped 2 bases and J dropped 2 bases, with 6 bases sitting between them. CDR1 and CDR2 (germline): SEHNR, FQNEAQ (reference sequence). The CDR3 has 13 amino acids. This chain's CDR3 is CASSLPVNTEAFF. DNA for the CDR3: TGTGCCAGCAGCTTACCCGTCAACACTGAAGCTTTCTTT.

The rearrangement uses TRBV6-2 or TRBV6-3 and TRBJ1-6; D possibly corresponds to TRBD1 (5 bases). The ends were cut back, 6 bases at V and 8 bases at J, with 14 bases in the middle. The CDR3 runs 14 residues. In germline, CDR1 is MNHEY, CDR2 SVGEGT. CDR3 residues: CASSRRSGDSPLHF. CDR3 sequence (DNA): TGTGCCAGCAGCCGCCGATCGGGGGATTCACCCCTCCACTTT.

The chain links TRBV28 to TRBJ2-3; 11 nucleotides match TRBD2. The CDR3 runs to 17 residues. V lost 3 bases to trimming and J lost 8 bases; unmatched junction nucleotides: 13. Per germline, CDR1 MDHEN and CDR2 SYDVKM. CDR3 in amino acids: CASSFQGLAAAKGTQYF. CDR3 coding DNA: TGTGCCAGCAGTTTCCAGGGACTAGCGGCTGCGAAGGGTACGCAGTATTTT.

The V gene is TRBV29-1, the J gene TRBJ2-2; 8 bases map to TRBD1. From germline, CDR1 is SQVTM and CDR2 ANQGSEA. V gave up 7 bases and J gave up 5 bases; unmatched junction bases: 21. CDR3 length: 18 residues. The CDR3 coding sequence is TGCAGCGCTCTCGGGACAGGAACTCATAGTATTCGGACCGGGGAGCTGTTTTTT. Encoded protein: CSALGTGTHSIRTGELFF.

V is TRBV28 and J is TRBJ2-3; 8 bases match TRBD1. The CDR3 consists of 15 residues. The germline gives CDR1 MDHEN, CDR2 SYDVKM. The V segment lost 11 bases and the J segment 1 base; nucleotides outside the gene matches: 11. The DNA for the CDR3 is TGTGCCGCGGAGACAGGGGCTCAGGGCACAGATACGCAGTATTTT. Its protein is CAAETGAQGTDTQYF.

This chain links TRBV27 with TRBJ2-3; tentative D call: TRBD1 (6 bases). The germline V and J ends were trimmed by 4 bases and 9 bases, with 11 bases remaining between them. CDR1 MNHEY and CDR2 SMNVEV come from the germline V gene (reference sequence). The CDR3 sequence is 12 residues long. CDR3 region: CASSYRRGTQYF. The CDR3 region has the DNA TGTGCCAGCAGTTACCGCAGGGGAACGCAGTATTTT.

This chain joins TRBV18 and TRBJ2-1; possible D gene TRBD1, 7 bases. Trimming stripped 6 bases from V and 1 base from J, with 19 bases between. CDR3 length: 17 residues. Germline V lookup: CDR1 KGHSH, CDR2 LQKENI. DNA of the CDR3: TGTGCCAGCTCTCCTCAGGGGGTAGCGGTTTCCTACAATGAGCAGTTCTTC. Protein: CASSPQGVAVSYNEQFF. Drawing the rest from reference TRBV18 and TRBJ2-1, the complete variable domain is NAGVMQNPRHLVRRRGQEARLRCSPMKGHSHVYWYRQLPEEGLKFMVYLQKENIIDESGMPKERFSAEFPKEGPSILRIQQVVRGDSAAYFCASSPQGVAVSYNEQFFGPGTRLTVL.

This chain links TRBV6-5 with TRBJ1-6; D is perhaps TRBD1 (6 bases). This CDR3 has 14 residues. The germline gives CDR1 MNHEY, CDR2 SVGAGI. Trimming shortened V by 6 bases and J by 14 bases, and 20 bases separated the two germline ends. CDR3 DNA: TGTGCCAGCAGGGGGACACCCGATGTTGAGACCCTCCACTTT. It specifies CASRGTPDVETLHF.

The rearrangement links TRBV7-9 to TRBJ1-4, with D hard to call. Germline values: CDR1 SEHNR, CDR2 FQNEAQ (reference sequence). V was cut by 5 bases and J by 5 bases, with 6 bases left in between. The length of the CDR3 is 12 residues. CDR3 nucleotide sequence: TGTGCCAGCAGCGTCCTAAATGAAAAACTGTTTTTT. It is translated as CASSVLNEKLFF.